This T cell receptor (beta chain) was captured in a study of response to subunit inactivated influenza vaccine (dated by TCRdb to 2017 to 2018). In the study overall: Deep quantitative T cell receptor repertoire profiling was used in the study to track responses to a trivalent subunit inactivated influenza vaccine. What the study reported, not specific to this receptor: It was suggested by the authors that each seasonal influenza vaccination may recruit only a limited number of new T cells.

The germline V gene supplies CDR1 SGHRS and CDR2 YFSETQ. The CDR3 runs 13 amino acids, cysteine and phenylalanine included. Of the read, only the CDR3 DNA is kept; its 39 bases are in frame from base 1. V loses 7 bases at its end and J loses 5 bases; junction bases beyond the gene matches: 5. Libraries came from RT-PCR. The sequencing machine was an Illumina HiSeq 2500. The public reads were reprocessed in TCRdb via fastp at Q25 and MiXCR, keeping in-frame beta chains. Records with the same CDR3 protein are collapsed into one entry carrying the most frequent genes and DNA. Within this sample are some 500,000 distinct CDR3 sequences, with roughly 25% of them counted one time only. The ten biggest clones cover approximately 2% of the sample. Comments on this clonotype: Its antigen is not yet known. No base-level quality is on record; no much larger clone is a single base apart.

The specimen was CD4+ T cells sorted from PBMCs, collected about 5 days after vaccination. The V and J segments used are TRBV5-1 and TRBJ2-5, with 10 middle bases fitting TRBD1. This receptor was identified in a man aged 50 to 59 who received an inactivated influenza vaccine. Donor details come from another sample of the same person, matched by shared clones. At the DNA level, the sequence is TGCGCCAGCGAGACAGGGGGCGGGGAGACCCAGTACTTC. It translates to CASETGGGETQYF.